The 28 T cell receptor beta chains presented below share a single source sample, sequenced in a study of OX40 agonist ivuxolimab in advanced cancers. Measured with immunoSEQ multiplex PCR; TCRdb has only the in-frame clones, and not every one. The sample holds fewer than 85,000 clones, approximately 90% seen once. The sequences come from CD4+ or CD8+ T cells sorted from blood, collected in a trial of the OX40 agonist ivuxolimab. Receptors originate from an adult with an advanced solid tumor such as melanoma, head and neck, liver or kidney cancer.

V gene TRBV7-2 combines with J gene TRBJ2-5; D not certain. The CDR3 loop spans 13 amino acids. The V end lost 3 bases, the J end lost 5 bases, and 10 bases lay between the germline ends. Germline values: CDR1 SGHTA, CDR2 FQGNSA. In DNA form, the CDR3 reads TGTGCCAGCAGCTTCGGCTCTGGGGAGACCCAGTACTTC. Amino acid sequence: CASSFGSGETQYF. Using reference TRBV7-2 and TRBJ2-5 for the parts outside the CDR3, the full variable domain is GAGVSQSPSNKVTEKGKDVELRCDPISGHTALYWYRQSLGQGLEFLIYFQGNSAPDKSGLPSDRFSAERTGGSVSTLTIQRTQQEDSAVYLCASSFGSGETQYFGPGTRLLVL.

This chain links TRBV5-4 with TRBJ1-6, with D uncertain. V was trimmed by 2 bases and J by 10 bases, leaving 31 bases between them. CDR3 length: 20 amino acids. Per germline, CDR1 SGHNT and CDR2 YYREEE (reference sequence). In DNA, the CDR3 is TGTGCCAGCAGCTTCTCTATTCAGCCGCGGACTTATATTATAGGGTCACCCCTCCACTTT. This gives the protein CASSFSIQPRTYIIGSPLHF.

The CDR3 bases are TGTGCCAGCAGTGTCTACGAGCAGTACTTC. It codes for CASSVYEQYF. V gene TRBV2 combines with J gene TRBJ2-5; no clear D gene. Judging by the DNA end, TRBJ2-7 fits better; the J call may be wrong. The CDR3 loop spans 10 amino acids. The germline V gene has CDR1 SNHLY and CDR2 FYNNEI.

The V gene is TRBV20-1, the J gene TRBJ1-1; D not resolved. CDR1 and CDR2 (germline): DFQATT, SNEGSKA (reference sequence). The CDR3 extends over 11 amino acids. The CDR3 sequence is CRASWGTEAFF. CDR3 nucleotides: TGCAGGGCGTCCTGGGGCACTGAAGCTTTCTTT.

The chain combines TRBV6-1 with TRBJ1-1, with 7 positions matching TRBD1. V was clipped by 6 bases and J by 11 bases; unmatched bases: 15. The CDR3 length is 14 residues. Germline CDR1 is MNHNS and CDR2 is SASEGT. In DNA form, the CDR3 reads TGTGCCAGCAGCTACACCCAGGGGGGCGCGGGTGCTTTCTTT. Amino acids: CASSYTQGGAGAFF.

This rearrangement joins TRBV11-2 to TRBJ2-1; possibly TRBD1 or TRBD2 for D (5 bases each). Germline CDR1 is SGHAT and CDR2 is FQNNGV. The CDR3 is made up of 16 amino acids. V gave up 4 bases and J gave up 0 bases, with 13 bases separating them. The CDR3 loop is CASSSVGASSYNEQFF. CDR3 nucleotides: TGTGCCAGCAGCTCCGTCGGGGCGAGCTCCTACAATGAGCAGTTCTTC.

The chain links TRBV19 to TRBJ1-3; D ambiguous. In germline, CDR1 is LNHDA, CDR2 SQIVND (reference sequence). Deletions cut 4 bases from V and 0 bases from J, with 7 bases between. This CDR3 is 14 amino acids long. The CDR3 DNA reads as TGTGCCAGTAGTAGTGTGGACTCTGGAAACACCATATATTTT. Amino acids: CASSSVDSGNTIYF.

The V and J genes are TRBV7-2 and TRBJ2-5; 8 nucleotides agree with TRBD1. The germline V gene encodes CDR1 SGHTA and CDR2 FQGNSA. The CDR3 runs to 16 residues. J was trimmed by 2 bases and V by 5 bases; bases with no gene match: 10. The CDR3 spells CASSPGQDPTQETQYF. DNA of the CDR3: TGTGCCAGCAGCCCGGGACAGGACCCGACTCAAGAGACCCAGTACTTC.

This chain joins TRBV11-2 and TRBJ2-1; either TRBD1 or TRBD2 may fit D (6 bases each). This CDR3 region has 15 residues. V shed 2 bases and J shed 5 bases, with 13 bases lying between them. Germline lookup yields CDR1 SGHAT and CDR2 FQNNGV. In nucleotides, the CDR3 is TGTGCCAGCAGCTTAAATGTAGGGGGGCACAATGAGCAGTTCTTC. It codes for CASSLNVGGHNEQFF. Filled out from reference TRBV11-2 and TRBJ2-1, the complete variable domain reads EAGVAQSPRYKIIEKRQSVAFWCNPISGHATLYWYQQILGQGPKLLIQFQNNGVVDDSQLPKDRFSAERLKGVDSTLKIQPAKLEDSAVYLCASSLNVGGHNEQFFGPGTRLTVL.

The CDR3 sequence: CASSPHKGADEQYF. The CDR3 nucleotides read TGTGCCAGCTCACCACATAAGGGGGCCGACGAGCAGTACTTC. The chain joins TRBV18 to TRBJ2-7, with 7 bases lining up with TRBD1. J gave up 5 bases and V 1 base, and 5 bases lay outside the gene matches. Per the germline V gene, CDR1 is KGHSH and CDR2 is LQKENI. CDR3 size: 14 residues.

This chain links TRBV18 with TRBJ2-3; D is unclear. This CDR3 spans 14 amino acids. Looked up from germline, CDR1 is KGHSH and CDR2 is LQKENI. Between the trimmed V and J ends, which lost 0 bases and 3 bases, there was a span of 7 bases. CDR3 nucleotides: TGTGCCAGCTCACCACCGAGTTTAACAGATACGCAGTATTTT. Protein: CASSPPSLTDTQYF.

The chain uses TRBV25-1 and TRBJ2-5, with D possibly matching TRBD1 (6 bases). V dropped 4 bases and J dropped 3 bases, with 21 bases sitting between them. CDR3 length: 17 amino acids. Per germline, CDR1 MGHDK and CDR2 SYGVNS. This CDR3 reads CASSASGHQSSKETQYF. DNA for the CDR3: TGTGCCAGCAGTGCGTCGGGACACCAGAGCTCTAAAGAGACCCAGTACTTC.

As DNA, the CDR3 is TGCGCCAGCAGCCACCAAGACGGTGAGCAGTACTTC. It yields the protein CASSHQDGEQYF. This sequence joins TRBV5-1 and TRBJ2-7; D gene uncertain. The germline V and J ends were trimmed by 4 bases and 7 bases, with 12 bases remaining between them. Per germline, CDR1 SGHRS and CDR2 YFSETQ. The CDR3 has 12 residues. Variable domain in full (rest from reference TRBV5-1 and TRBJ2-7): KAGVTQTPRYLIKTRGQQVTLSCSPISGHRSVSWYQQTPGQGLQFLFEYFSETQRNKGNFPGRFSGRQFSNSRSEMNVSTLELGDSALYLCASSHQDGEQYFGPGTRLTVT.

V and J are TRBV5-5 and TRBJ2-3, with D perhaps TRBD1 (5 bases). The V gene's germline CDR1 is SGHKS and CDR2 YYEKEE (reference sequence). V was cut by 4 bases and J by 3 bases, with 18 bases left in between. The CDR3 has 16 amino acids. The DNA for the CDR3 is TGTGCCAGCAGCCGCAGGACAAGCATTAAAACAGATACGCAGTATTTT. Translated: CASSRRTSIKTDTQYF. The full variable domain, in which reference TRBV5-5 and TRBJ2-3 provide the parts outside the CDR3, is DAGVTQSPTHLIKTRGQQVTLRCSPISGHKSVSWYQQVLGQGPQFIFQYYEKEERGRGNFPDRFSARQFPNYSSELNVNALLLGDSALYLCASSRRTSIKTDTQYFGPGTRLTVL.

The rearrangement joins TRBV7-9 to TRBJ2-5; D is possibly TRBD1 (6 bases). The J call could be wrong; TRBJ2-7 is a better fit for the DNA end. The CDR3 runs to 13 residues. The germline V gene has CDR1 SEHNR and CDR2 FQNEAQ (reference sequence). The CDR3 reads CASSLRGNYEQYF. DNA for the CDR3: TGTGCCAGCAGTCTCAGGGGCAACTACGAGCAGTACTTC.

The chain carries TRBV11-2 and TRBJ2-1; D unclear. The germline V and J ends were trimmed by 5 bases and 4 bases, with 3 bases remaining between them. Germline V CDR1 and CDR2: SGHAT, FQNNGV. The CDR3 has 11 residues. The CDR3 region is CASSQYNEQFF. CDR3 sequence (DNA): TGTGCCAGCAGCCAATACAATGAGCAGTTCTTC.

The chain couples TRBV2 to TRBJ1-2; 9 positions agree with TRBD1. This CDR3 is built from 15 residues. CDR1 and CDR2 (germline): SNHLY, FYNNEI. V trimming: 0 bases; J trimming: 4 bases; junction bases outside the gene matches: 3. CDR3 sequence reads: CASSEAGQGPYGYTF. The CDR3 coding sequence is TGTGCCAGCAGTGAAGCGGGACAGGGCCCCTATGGCTACACCTTC.

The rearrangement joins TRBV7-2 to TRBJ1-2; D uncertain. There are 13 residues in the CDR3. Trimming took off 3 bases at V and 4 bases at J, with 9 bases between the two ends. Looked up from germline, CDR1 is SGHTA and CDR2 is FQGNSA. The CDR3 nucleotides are TGTGCCAGCAGCTTCTATCCTGGCTATGGCTACACCTTC. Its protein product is CASSFYPGYGYTF. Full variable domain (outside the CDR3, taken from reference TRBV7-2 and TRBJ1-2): GAGVSQSPSNKVTEKGKDVELRCDPISGHTALYWYRQSLGQGLEFLIYFQGNSAPDKSGLPSDRFSAERTGGSVSTLTIQRTQQEDSAVYLCASSFYPGYGYTFGSGTRLTVV.

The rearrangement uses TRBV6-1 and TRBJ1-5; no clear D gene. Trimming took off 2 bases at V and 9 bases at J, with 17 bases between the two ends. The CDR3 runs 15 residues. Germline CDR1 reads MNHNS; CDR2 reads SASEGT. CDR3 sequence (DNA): TGTGCCAGCAGTGAATCGGGCGGTAGGGTTCGGCCCCAGCATTTT. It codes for CASSESGGRVRPQHF.

CDR3 sequence (DNA): TGTGCCAGCAGTTACTCACGGGTGGGACCTTATCAGCCCCAGCATTTT. Translating it yields CASSYSRVGPYQPQHF. The J gene is TRBJ1-5, the V gene TRBV6-5, with a possible D match to TRBD1 (5 bases). The CDR3 spans 16 residues. Trimming took 0 bases from V and 5 from J, leaving 14 bases between them. Germline V gene data show CDR1 as MNHEY and CDR2 as SVGAGI.

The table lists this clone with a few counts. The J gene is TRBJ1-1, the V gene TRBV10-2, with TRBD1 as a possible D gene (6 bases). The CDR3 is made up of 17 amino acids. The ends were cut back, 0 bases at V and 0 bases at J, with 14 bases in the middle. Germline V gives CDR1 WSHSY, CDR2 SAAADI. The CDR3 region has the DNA TGCGCCAGCAGTGAGTCGGGCAGGGGCAAGATGAACACTGAAGCTTTCTTT. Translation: CASSESGRGKMNTEAFF.

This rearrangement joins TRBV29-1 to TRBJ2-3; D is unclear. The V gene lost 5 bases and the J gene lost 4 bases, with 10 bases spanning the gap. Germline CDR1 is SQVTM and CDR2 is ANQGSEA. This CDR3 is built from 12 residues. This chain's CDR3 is CSVRVSADTQYF. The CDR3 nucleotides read TGCAGCGTTCGGGTTTCCGCAGATACGCAGTATTTT.

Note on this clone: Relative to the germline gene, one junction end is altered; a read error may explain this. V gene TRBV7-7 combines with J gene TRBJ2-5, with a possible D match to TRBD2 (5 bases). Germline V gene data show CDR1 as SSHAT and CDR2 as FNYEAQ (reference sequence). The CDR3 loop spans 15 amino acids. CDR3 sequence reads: CASSLRTGLQETQYF. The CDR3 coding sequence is TGTGCTAGCAGCTTGAGGACTGGATTACAAGAGACCCAGTACTTC.

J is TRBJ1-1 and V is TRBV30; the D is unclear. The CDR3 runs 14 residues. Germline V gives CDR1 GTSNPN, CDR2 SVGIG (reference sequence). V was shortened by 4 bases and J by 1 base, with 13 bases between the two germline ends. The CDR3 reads CAWNDLASNTEAFF. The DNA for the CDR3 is TGTGCCTGGAATGACTTGGCCTCGAACACTGAAGCTTTCTTT.

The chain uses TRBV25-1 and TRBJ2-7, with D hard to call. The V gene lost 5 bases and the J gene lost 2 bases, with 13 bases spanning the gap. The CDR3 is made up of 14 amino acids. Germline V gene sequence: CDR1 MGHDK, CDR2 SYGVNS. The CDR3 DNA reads TGTGCCAGCAGTAGCTACAGTGTTCCCTACGAGCAGTACTTC. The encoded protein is CASSSYSVPYEQYF.

For the CDR3, the DNA is TGTGCCAGCAGCGTAGACCTAAGGGAGGCCGGGGAGCTGTTTTTT. Its translation: CASSVDLREAGELFF. J is TRBJ2-2 and V is TRBV9, with D perhaps matching TRBD2 (6 bases). The length of the CDR3 is 15 residues. The germline CDR1 and CDR2 sequences are SGDLS and YYNGEE. With 0 bases removed from V and 6 bases from J, the gap between germline ends came to 12 bases.

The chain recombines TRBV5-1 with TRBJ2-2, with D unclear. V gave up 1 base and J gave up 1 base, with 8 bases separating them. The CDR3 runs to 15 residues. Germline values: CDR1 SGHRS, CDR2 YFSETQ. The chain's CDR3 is CASSLYNLNTGELFF. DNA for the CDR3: TGCGCCAGCAGCTTGTATAACCTGAACACCGGGGAGCTGTTTTTT.

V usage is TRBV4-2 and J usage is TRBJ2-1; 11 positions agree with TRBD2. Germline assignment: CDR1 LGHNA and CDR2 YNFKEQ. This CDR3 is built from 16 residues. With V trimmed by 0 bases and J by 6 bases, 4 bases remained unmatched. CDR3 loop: CASSQEPSGRPNEQFF. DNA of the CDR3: TGTGCCAGCAGCCAAGAACCTAGCGGGAGGCCCAATGAGCAGTTCTTC.